The sequence of this T cell receptor beta chain was determined in a study of cytomegalovirus exposure and HLA in healthy donors. Across the whole study: Unique TCRs numbering about 85 million, obtained from HLA-typed donors, made up an early data release. Study findings and constraints: Associated with HLA alleles at 0.05 false discovery rate in a later analysis were 16,951 TCR beta sequences. Available immune exposure information covered CMV serostatus only.

The germline gives CDR1 SEHNR, CDR2 FQNEAQ (reference sequence). This CDR3 has 15 amino acids. J was trimmed by 5 bases and V by 1 base; bases with no gene match: 5. Amplification used 60 Vbeta primers and 13 Jbeta primers. This table comes from immunoSEQ multiplex PCR, and its TCRdb copy is limited to in-frame clones, with some not included. The table lists roughly 230,000 clones, about 90% of them singletons. Comment on this clone: The antigen is unknown.

Every donor was a healthy person donating bone marrow. This TCR came from a girl aged 2-10 years in good health and CMV-seronegative. The chain recombines TRBV7-9 with TRBJ1-2, with 9 bases fitting TRBD1. Sequenced sample: PBMCs. The CDR3 sequence: CASSLGNRGLYGYTF. The CDR3, as DNA: TGTGCCAGCAGCTTAGGCAACAGGGGGCTATATGGCTACACCTTC.